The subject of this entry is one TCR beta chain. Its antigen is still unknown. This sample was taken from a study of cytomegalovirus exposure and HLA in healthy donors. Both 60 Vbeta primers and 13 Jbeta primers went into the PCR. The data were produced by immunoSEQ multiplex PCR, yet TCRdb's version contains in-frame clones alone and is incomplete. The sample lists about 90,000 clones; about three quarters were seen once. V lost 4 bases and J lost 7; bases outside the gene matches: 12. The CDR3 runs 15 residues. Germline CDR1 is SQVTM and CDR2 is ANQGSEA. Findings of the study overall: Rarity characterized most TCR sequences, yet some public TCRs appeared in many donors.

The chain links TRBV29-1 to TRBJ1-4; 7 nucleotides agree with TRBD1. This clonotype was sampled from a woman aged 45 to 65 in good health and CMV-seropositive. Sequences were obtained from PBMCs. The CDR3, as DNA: TGCAGCGTTGTCGTTAGACAGGGACTTTTTGAAAAACTGTTTTTT. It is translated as CSVVVRQGLFEKLFF.